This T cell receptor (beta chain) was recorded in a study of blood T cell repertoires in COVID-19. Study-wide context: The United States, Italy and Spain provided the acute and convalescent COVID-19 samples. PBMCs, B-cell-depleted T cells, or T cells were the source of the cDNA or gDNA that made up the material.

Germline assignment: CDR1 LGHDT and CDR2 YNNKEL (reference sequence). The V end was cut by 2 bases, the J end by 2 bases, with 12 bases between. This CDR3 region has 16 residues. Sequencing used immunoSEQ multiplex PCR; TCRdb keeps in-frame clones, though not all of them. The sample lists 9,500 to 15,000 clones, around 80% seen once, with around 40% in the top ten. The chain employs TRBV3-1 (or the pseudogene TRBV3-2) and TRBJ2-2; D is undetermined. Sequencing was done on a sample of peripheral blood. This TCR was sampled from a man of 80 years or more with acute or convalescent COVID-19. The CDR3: CASSQQRASNTGELFF. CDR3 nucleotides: TGTGCCAGCAGCCAACAGCGAGCCTCAAACACCGGGGAGCTGTTTTTT.